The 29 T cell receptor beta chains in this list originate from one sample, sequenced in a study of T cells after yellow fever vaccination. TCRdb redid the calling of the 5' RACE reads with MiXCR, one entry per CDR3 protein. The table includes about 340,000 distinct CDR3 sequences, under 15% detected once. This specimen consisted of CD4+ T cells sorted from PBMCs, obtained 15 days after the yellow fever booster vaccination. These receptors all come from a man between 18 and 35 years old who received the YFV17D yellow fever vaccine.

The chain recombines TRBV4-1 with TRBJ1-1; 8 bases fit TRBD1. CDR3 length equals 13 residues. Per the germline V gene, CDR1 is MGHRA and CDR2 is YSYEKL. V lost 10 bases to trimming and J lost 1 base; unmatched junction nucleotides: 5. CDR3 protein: CATGDRSNTEAFF. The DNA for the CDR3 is TGCGCCACCGGGGACAGGTCGAACACTGAAGCTTTCTTT.

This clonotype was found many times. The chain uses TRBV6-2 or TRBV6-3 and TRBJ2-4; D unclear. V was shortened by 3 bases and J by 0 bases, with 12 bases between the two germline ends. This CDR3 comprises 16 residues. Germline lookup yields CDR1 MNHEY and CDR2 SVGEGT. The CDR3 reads CASSYLFELAKNIQYF. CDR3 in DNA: TGTGCCAGCAGTTATCTTTTCGAGCTAGCCAAAAACATTCAGTACTTC.

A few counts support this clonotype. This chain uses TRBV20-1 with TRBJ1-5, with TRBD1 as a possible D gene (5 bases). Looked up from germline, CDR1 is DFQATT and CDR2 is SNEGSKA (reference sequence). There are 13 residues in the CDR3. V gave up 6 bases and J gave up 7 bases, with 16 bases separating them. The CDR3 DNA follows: TGCAGTGCCACGAGGGGTAACAACCAGCCCCAGCATTTT. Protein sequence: CSATRGNNQPQHF.

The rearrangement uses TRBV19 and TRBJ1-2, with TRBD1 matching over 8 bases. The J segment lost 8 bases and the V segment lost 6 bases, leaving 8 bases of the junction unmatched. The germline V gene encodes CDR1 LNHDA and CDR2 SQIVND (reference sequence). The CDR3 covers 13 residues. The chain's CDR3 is CASSRQGNGGYTF. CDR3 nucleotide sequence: TGTGCCAGTAGCCGACAGGGGAACGGCGGCTACACCTTC.

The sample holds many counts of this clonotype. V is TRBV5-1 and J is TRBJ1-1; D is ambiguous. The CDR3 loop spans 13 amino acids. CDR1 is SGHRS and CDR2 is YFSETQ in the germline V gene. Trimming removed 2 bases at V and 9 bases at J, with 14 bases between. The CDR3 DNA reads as TGCGCCAGCAGCTTTATCTCGGCTGAGAAAGCTTTCTTT. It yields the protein CASSFISAEKAFF. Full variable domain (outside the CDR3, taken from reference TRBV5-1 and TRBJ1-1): KAGVTQTPRYLIKTRGQQVTLSCSPISGHRSVSWYQQTPGQGLQFLFEYFSETQRNKGNFPGRFSGRQFSNSRSEMNVSTLELGDSALYLCASSFISAEKAFFGQGTRLTVV.

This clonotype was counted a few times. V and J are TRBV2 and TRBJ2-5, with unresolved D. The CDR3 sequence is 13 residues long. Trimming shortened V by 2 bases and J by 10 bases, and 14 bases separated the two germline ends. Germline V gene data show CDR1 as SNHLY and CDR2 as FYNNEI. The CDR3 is CASSENAQIHQYF. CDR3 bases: TGTGCCAGCAGTGAAAACGCGCAGATTCACCAGTACTTC. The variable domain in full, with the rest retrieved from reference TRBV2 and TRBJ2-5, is EPEVTQTPSHQVTQMGQEVILRCVPISNHLYFYWYRQILGQKVEFLVSFYNNEISEKSEIFDDQFSVERPDGSNFTLKIRSTKLEDSAMYFCASSENAQIHQYFGPGTRLLVL.

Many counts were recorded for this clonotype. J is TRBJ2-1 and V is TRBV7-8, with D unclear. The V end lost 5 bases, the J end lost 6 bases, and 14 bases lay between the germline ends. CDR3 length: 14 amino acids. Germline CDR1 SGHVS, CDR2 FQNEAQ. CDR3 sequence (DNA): TGTGCCAGCAGCCCCCACCTCCAGGCCAATGAGCAGTTCTTC. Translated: CASSPHLQANEQFF.

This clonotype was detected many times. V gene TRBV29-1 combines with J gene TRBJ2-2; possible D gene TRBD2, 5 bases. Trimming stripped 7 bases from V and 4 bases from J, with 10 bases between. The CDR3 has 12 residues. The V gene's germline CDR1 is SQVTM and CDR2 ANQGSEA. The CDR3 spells CSAAASTGELFF. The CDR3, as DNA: TGCAGCGCAGCGGCTAGCACCGGGGAGCTGTTTTTT.

CDR3 in amino acids: CASSSYEEGSDTQYF. The CDR3 bases are TGTGCCAGCAGCTCCTACGAGGAGGGGTCAGATACGCAGTATTTT. V usage is TRBV7-9 and J usage is TRBJ2-3; a possible D gene is TRBD2 (6 bases). Germline values: CDR1 SEHNR, CDR2 FQNEAQ (reference sequence). Trimming removed 4 bases at V and 4 bases at J, with 15 bases between. The CDR3 is 15 amino acids.

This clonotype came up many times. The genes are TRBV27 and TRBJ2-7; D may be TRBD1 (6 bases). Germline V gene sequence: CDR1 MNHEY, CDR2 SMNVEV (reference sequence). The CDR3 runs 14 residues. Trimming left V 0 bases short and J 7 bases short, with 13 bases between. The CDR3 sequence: CASSLSYQGWEQYF. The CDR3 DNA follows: TGTGCCAGCAGTTTATCGTACCAGGGGTGGGAGCAGTACTTC.

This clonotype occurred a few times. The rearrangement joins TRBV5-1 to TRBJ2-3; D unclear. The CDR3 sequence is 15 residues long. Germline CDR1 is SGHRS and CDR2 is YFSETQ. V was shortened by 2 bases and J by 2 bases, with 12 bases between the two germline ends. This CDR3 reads CASSLTDRPTDTQYF. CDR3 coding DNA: TGCGCCAGCAGCTTAACTGACCGCCCCACAGATACGCAGTATTTT.

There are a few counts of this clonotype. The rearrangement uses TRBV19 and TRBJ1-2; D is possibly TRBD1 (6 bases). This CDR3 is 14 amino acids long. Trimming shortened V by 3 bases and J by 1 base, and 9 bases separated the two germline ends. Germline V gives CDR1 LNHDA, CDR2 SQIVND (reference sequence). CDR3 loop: CASSMGGFNYGYTF. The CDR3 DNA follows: TGTGCCAGTAGTATGGGGGGCTTTAACTATGGCTACACCTTC.

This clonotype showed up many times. The CDR3 region has the DNA TGTGCCAGTTCTCCGGGACACACAGATACGCAGTATTTT. Translation: CASSPGHTDTQYF. V and J are TRBV7-2 and TRBJ2-3; D might be TRBD1 (6 bases). Trimming took 9 bases from V and 2 from J, leaving 12 bases between them. This CDR3 is built from 13 residues. Germline lookup yields CDR1 SGHTA and CDR2 FQGNSA.

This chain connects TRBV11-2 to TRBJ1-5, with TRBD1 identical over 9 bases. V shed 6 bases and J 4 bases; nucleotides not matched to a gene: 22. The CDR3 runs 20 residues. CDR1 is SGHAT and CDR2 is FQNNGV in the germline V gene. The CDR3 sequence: CASRPPHRGTGRLPNQPQHF. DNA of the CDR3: TGTGCCAGCAGGCCTCCCCACCGAGGGACAGGGAGGCTACCAAATCAGCCCCAGCATTTT.

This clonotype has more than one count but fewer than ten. The CDR3 protein is CASSPTPGQSRFNYGYTF. Here the CDR3 DNA reads TGTGCCAGCTCACCCACCCCCGGACAGTCTCGATTTAACTATGGCTACACCTTC. V and J are TRBV18 and TRBJ1-2, with a possible D match to TRBD1 (6 bases). This CDR3 has 18 amino acids. V was clipped by 3 bases and J by 1 base, with 21 bases between them. CDR1 is KGHSH, CDR2 LQKENI, per germline.

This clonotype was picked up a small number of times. The CDR3 is CASSLRASGGSVQETQYF. In DNA, the CDR3 is TGCGCCAGCAGCCTGAGGGCTAGCGGGGGTAGCGTACAAGAGACCCAGTACTTC. The gene calls are TRBV5-1 and TRBJ2-5; TRBD2 agrees at 10 bases. Trimming at V came to 4 bases and at J to 2 bases, leaving 14 bases not matched to a gene. Germline V gene lookup returns CDR1 SGHRS and CDR2 YFSETQ. This CDR3 region has 18 residues.

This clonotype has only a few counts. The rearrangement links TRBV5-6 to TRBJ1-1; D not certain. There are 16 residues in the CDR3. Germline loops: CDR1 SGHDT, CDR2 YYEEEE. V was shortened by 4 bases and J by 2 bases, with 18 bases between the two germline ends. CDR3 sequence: CASSRREGRTNTEAFF. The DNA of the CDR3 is TGTGCCAGCAGCCGGAGGGAGGGCCGTACAAACACTGAAGCTTTCTTT.

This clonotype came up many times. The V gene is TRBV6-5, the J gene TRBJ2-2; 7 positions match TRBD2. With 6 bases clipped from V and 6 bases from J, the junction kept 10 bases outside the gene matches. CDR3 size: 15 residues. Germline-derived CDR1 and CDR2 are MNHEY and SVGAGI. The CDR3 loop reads CASRGREGGPGELFF. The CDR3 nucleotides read TGTGCCAGCAGGGGCAGGGAGGGTGGACCCGGGGAGCTGTTTTTT.

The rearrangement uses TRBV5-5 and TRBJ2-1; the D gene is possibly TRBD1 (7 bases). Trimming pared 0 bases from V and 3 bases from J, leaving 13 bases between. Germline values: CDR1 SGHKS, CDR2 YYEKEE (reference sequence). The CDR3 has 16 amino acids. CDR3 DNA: TGTGCCAGCAGCTTGGGCCCCAGGGGGGACTACAATGAGCAGTTCTTC. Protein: CASSLGPRGDYNEQFF.

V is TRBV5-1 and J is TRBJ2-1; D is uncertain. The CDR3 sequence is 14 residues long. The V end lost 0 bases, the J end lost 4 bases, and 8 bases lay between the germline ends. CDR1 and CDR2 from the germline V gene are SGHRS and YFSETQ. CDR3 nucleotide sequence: TGCGCCAGCAGCTTGGCCGTTACATACAATGAGCAGTTCTTC. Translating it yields CASSLAVTYNEQFF.

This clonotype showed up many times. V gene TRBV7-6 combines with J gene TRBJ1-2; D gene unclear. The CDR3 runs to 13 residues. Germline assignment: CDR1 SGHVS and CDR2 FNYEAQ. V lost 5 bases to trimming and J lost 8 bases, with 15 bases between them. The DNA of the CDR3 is TGTGCCAGCAGCCCGACCGACAAAGGAGGCTACACCTTC. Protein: CASSPTDKGGYTF.

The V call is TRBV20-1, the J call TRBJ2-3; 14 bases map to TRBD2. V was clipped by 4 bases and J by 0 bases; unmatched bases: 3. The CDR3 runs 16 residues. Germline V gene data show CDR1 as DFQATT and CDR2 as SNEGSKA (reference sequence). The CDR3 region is CSATRTSGGSTDTQYF. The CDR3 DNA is TGCAGTGCTACGCGGACTAGCGGGGGGAGCACAGATACGCAGTATTTT.

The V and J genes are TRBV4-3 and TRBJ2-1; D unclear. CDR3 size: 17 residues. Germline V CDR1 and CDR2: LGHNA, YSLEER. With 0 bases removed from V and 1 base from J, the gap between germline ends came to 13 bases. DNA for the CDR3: TGCGCCAGCAGCCAAGATCCGACGGGTCCGTCCTACAATGAGCAGTTCTTC. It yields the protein CASSQDPTGPSYNEQFF.

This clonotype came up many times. In DNA, the CDR3 is TGTGCCAGCAGCTCCGGGGATGAGCAGTTCTTC. Amino acids: CASSSGDEQFF. V usage is TRBV7-7 and J usage is TRBJ2-1; TRBD2 might be the D (5 bases). Germline V gene sequence: CDR1 SSHAT, CDR2 FNYEAQ (reference sequence). The CDR3 has 11 residues. Trimming cost V 4 bases and J 8 bases, with 6 bases left between them.

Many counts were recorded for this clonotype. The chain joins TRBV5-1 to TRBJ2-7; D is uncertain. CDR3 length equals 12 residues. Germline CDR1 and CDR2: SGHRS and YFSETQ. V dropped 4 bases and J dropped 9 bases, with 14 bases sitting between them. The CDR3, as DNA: TGCGCCAGCAGCGTTGAGGAGTCAGTGCAGTACTTC. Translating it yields CASSVEESVQYF.

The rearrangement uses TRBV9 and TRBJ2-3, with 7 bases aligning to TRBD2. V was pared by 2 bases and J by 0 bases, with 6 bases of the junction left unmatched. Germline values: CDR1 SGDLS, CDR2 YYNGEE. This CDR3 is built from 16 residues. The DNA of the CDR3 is TGTGCCAGCAGCGTGTTCCGGACTAGTAGCACAGATACGCAGTATTTT. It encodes CASSVFRTSSTDTQYF. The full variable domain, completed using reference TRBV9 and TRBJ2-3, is DSGVTQTPKHLITATGQRVTLRCSPRSGDLSVYWYQQSLDQGLQFLIQYYNGEERAKGNILERFSAQQFPDLHSELNLSSLELGDSALYFCASSVFRTSSTDTQYFGPGTRLTVL.

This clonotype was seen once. Written as DNA, the CDR3 is TGTGCCAGCAGCTTAGTGGCCTCCCCGGGGGGGGAGACCCAGTACTTC. It is translated as CASSLVASPGGETQYF. This sequence joins TRBV7-2 and TRBJ2-5, with 8 bases aligning to TRBD2. This CDR3 region has 16 residues. Losses at the gene ends were 1 base for V and 5 bases for J; bases not matched to a gene: 9. The germline V gene has CDR1 SGHTA and CDR2 FQGNSA.

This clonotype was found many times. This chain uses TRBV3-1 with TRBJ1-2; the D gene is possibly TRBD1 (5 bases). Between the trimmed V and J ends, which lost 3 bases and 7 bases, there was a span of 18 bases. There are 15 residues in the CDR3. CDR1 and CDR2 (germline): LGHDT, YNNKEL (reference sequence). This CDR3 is CASSQGRGVESGYTF. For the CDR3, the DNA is TGTGCCAGCAGCCAGGGACGCGGGGTAGAAAGTGGCTACACCTTC.

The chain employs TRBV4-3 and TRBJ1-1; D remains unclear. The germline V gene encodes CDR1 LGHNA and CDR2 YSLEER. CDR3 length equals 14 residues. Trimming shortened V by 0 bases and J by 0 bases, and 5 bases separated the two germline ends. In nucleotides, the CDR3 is TGCGCCAGCAGCCAAGAGCATATGAACACTGAAGCTTTCTTT. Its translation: CASSQEHMNTEAFF.